A single sample is the source of the 5 T cell receptor beta chains below, sequenced in a study of blood T cell repertoires in COVID-19 (TCRdb year 2020). Libraries were constructed by the immunoSEQ multiplex PCR assay. Here the immuneACCESS table is served through TCRdb, limited to in-frame sequences with V and J called. Missing clones are a known gap in these copies; in checked studies unresolved V genes cover under half, and the rest lacks a known reason. The sample records roughly 63,000 clones, around 80% of which are singletons. Of the sample, about 32% falls within the top ten clones. What was sequenced was peripheral blood. The receptors stem from a human donor in a cohort sampled during active COVID-19.

The sample holds one count of this clone. The chain recombines TRBV7-2 with TRBJ1-1; 7 bases fit TRBD1. The CDR3 is 14 amino acids. J lost 2 bases, V lost 5 bases, and 5 bases had no gene match. From germline, CDR1 is SGHTA and CDR2 FQGNSA. In DNA form, the CDR3 reads TGTGCCAGCAGCCTTGGGACAGCCAACACTGAAGCTTTCTTT. Its translation is CASSLGTANTEAFF. The entire variable domain, with the rest obtained from reference TRBV7-2 and TRBJ1-1, is as follows: GAGVSQSPSNKVTEKGKDVELRCDPISGHTALYWYRQSLGQGLEFLIYFQGNSAPDKSGLPSDRFSAERTGGSVSTLTIQRTQQEDSAVYLCASSLGTANTEAFFGQGTRLTVV.

This sequence joins TRBV19 and TRBJ2-5, with TRBD2 matching over 11 bases. CDR1 is LNHDA, CDR2 SQIVND, per germline (reference sequence). There are 16 residues in the CDR3. V lost 6 bases, J lost 4 bases, and 10 bases stayed unmatched. This CDR3 is CASSPSGTSGTETQYF. CDR3 nucleotide sequence: TGTGCCAGTAGCCCTTCCGGGACTAGCGGTACAGAGACCCAGTACTTC. The whole variable domain, remainder taken from reference TRBV19 and TRBJ2-5, is DGGITQSPKYLFRKEGQNVTLSCEQNLNHDAMYWYRQDPGQGLRLIYYSQIVNDFQKGDIAEGYSVSREKKESFPLTVTSAQKNPTAFYLCASSPSGTSGTETQYFGPGTRLLVL.

The chain recombines TRBV24-1 with TRBJ1-5; a possible D gene is TRBD1 (5 bases). V lost 5 bases and J lost 6, with 10 bases in between. Germline V lookup: CDR1 KGHDR, CDR2 SFDVKD. The CDR3 is 13 amino acids. CDR3 DNA: TGTGCCACCAGTGTAGGGGCTCTTCAGCCCCAGCATTTT. This sequence encodes CATSVGALQPQHF.

V gene TRBV11-3 combines with J gene TRBJ1-2; D possibly corresponds to TRBD1 (6 bases). This CDR3 is built from 13 residues. Trimming shortened V by 3 bases and J by 6 bases, and 11 bases separated the two germline ends. Germline lookup yields CDR1 SGHNT and CDR2 YENEEA. CDR3 protein: CASSFGRDNGYTF. CDR3 in DNA: TGTGCCAGCAGCTTTGGAAGGGACAATGGCTACACCTTC. Full variable domain (remainder filled in from reference TRBV11-3 and TRBJ1-2): EAGVVQSPRYKIIEKKQPVAFWCNPISGHNTLYWYLQNLGQGPELLIRYENEEAVDDSQLPKDRFSAERLKGVDSTLKIQPAELGDSAVYLCASSFGRDNGYTFGSGTRLTVV.

V usage is TRBV5-1 and J usage is TRBJ1-1; the D is unclear. V was pared by 0 bases and J by 2 bases, with 8 bases between. Germline lookup yields CDR1 SGHRS and CDR2 YFSETQ. The CDR3 loop spans 14 amino acids. The CDR3 bases are TGCGCCAGCAGCTTGGACAGCTTAAACACTGAAGCTTTCTTT. This gives the protein CASSLDSLNTEAFF.